The 20 T cell receptor beta chains below all came from one sample that was sequenced in a study of blood T cell repertoires in COVID-19. Here immunoSEQ multiplex PCR was the method, and the copy in TCRdb shows in-frame clones only, minus some. This sample yields approximately 330,000 clones, of which around 87% are seen a single time; approximately 4% belongs to the top ten. Sequencing input: peripheral blood. Receptors originate from a woman aged 45-65 years with active or convalescent COVID-19.

CDR3 bases: TGCAGCGTTGGGCTAGCGGCTAACAATGAGCAGTTCTTC. Amino acids: CSVGLAANNEQFF. The V gene is TRBV29-1, the J gene TRBJ2-1; the match to TRBD2 covers 7 bases. Germline loops: CDR1 SQVTM, CDR2 ANQGSEA. This CDR3 is built from 13 residues. Losses at the gene ends were 4 bases for V and 5 bases for J; bases not matched to a gene: 5.

This rearrangement joins TRBV19 to TRBJ1-5; D may be TRBD1 (5 bases). Trimming left V 1 base short and J 0 bases short, with 13 bases between. The CDR3 is made up of 17 amino acids. Germline CDR1 and CDR2: LNHDA and SQIVND (reference sequence). For the CDR3, the DNA is TGTGCCAGTAGTATAGTCGCCAGGGCCAGTAGCAATCAGCCCCAGCATTTT. It translates to CASSIVARASSNQPQHF. Filled out from reference TRBV19 and TRBJ1-5, the complete variable domain reads DGGITQSPKYLFRKEGQNVTLSCEQNLNHDAMYWYRQDPGQGLRLIYYSQIVNDFQKGDIAEGYSVSREKKESFPLTVTSAQKNPTAFYLCASSIVARASSNQPQHFGDGTRLSIL.

This clone was observed a few times. The chain uses TRBV28 and TRBJ1-5; the D gene is possibly TRBD1 (6 bases). This CDR3 is built from 15 residues. Trimming stripped 3 bases from V and 6 bases from J, with 15 bases between. In germline, CDR1 is MDHEN, CDR2 SYDVKM. The CDR3 DNA is TGTGCCAGCAGTTTGGGGTCAGGGGCTAGTCAGCCCCAGCATTTT. This translates into CASSLGSGASQPQHF.

The rearrangement links TRBV28 to TRBJ1-4, with 8 nucleotides matching TRBD1. This CDR3 is 16 amino acids long. The V gene's germline CDR1 is MDHEN and CDR2 SYDVKM. V trimming: 5 bases; J trimming: 6 bases; junction bases outside the gene matches: 11. In DNA, the CDR3 is TGTGCCAGCAGTCGATCCAGGACAGGGATAGATGAAAAACTGTTTTTT. It yields the protein CASSRSRTGIDEKLFF. Supplemented by reference TRBV28 and TRBJ1-4, the full variable domain reads DVKVTQSSRYLVKRTGEKVFLECVQDMDHENMFWYRQDPGLGLRLIYFSYDVKMKEKGDIPEGYSVSREKKERFSLILESASTNQTSMYLCASSRSRTGIDEKLFFGSGTQLSVL.

The chain employs TRBV24-1 and TRBJ2-5; no reliable D call. V was clipped by 4 bases and J by 4 bases, with 15 bases between them. Germline CDR1 is KGHDR and CDR2 is SFDVKD. The CDR3 contains 15 residues. Here the CDR3 reads CATSEGRVSGETQYF. DNA of the CDR3: TGTGCCACCAGTGAGGGTCGGGTCAGTGGAGAGACCCAGTACTTC.

The gene calls are TRBV7-2 and TRBJ1-6; perhaps TRBD1 as D (6 bases). Germline V lookup: CDR1 SGHTA, CDR2 FQGNSA. Deletions cut 5 bases from V and 0 bases from J, with 17 bases between. The CDR3 runs to 18 residues. The DNA for the CDR3 is TGTGCCAGCAGCCCCATGGGCGGACAGTTCTCCTATAATTCACCCCTCCACTTT. This gives the protein CASSPMGGQFSYNSPLHF.

The chain combines TRBV19 with TRBJ1-1; possibly TRBD1 for D (6 bases). Germline lookup yields CDR1 LNHDA and CDR2 SQIVND (reference sequence). The CDR3 sequence is 14 residues long. Trimming took 8 bases from V and 5 from J, leaving 18 bases between them. The CDR3 loop reads CASLHGTSFTEAFF. For the CDR3, the DNA is TGTGCCAGTCTTCATGGGACATCGTTTACTGAAGCTTTCTTT.

The chain carries TRBV7-9 and TRBJ2-7, with D possibly TRBD1 on 5 matching bases. Germline V lookup: CDR1 SEHNR, CDR2 FQNEAQ (reference sequence). This CDR3 has 16 residues. Trimming removed 5 bases at V and 0 bases at J, with 17 bases between. CDR3 in amino acids: CASSDTSTVSSYEQYF. The CDR3 region has the DNA TGTGCCAGCAGCGATACATCGACAGTGAGCTCCTACGAGCAGTACTTC. The complete variable domain, with remaining parts taken from reference TRBV7-9 and TRBJ2-7, reads DTGVSQNPRHKITKRGQNVTFRCDPISEHNRLYWYRQTLGQGPEFLTYFQNEAQLEKSRLLSDRFSAERPKGSFSTLEIQRTEQGDSAMYLCASSDTSTVSSYEQYFGPGTRLTVT.

The genes are TRBV18 and TRBJ2-1; TRBD2 aligns across 11 bases. The CDR3 length is 15 residues. Trimming at V came to 6 bases and at J to 7 bases, leaving 8 bases not matched to a gene. Germline V gene lookup returns CDR1 KGHSH and CDR2 LQKENI. The CDR3 here is CASSPKTSGMNEQFF. The CDR3 DNA reads as TGTGCCAGCTCCCCTAAGACTAGCGGGATGAATGAGCAGTTCTTC.

This clone was observed a handful of times. The CDR3 region has the DNA TGTGCCAGCAGCTTAGCGCTGAGTATTAGCGGGGTCTCTGGGGCCAACGTCCTGACTTTC. It is translated as CASSLALSISGVSGANVLTF. The chain combines TRBV7-2 with TRBJ2-6; 8 nucleotides line up with TRBD2. The CDR3 is 20 residues long. CDR1 SGHTA and CDR2 FQGNSA come from the germline V gene. V shed 0 bases and J 0 bases; nucleotides not matched to a gene: 10. The whole variable domain, remainder taken from reference TRBV7-2 and TRBJ2-6, is GAGVSQSPSNKVTEKGKDVELRCDPISGHTALYWYRQSLGQGLEFLIYFQGNSAPDKSGLPSDRFSAERTGGSVSTLTIQRTQQEDSAVYLCASSLALSISGVSGANVLTFGAGSRLTVL.

This chain links TRBV4-1 with TRBJ1-1; tentative D call: TRBD1 (5 bases). The V end was cut by 1 base, the J end by 0 bases, with 21 bases between. Germline V CDR1 and CDR2: MGHRA, YSYEKL. This CDR3 spans 19 amino acids. This CDR3 reads CASSQVYPYDSLMNTEAFF. CDR3 sequence (DNA): TGCGCCAGCAGCCAAGTTTACCCCTATGACAGCCTCATGAACACTGAAGCTTTCTTT.

This clone was observed a handful of times. Other DNA sequences in the same sample also yield this CDR3. The rearrangement joins TRBV3-1 (or the pseudogene TRBV3-2) to TRBJ2-1, with 8 bases that match TRBD2. Germline V CDR1 and CDR2: LGHDT, YNNKEL (reference sequence). V lost 4 bases to trimming and J lost 3 bases; unmatched junction nucleotides: 5. The CDR3 is 15 residues long. In DNA form, the CDR3 reads TGTGCCAGCAGCCTAACTAGCGGAGGCTACAATGAGCAGTTCTTC. This sequence encodes CASSLTSGGYNEQFF.

This clone was seen just once. The chain couples TRBV27 to TRBJ1-2; D possibly corresponds to TRBD1 (5 bases). Trimming cost V 3 bases and J 1 base, with 15 bases left between them. This CDR3 contains 16 residues. Germline V lookup: CDR1 MNHEY, CDR2 SMNVEV (reference sequence). The CDR3 DNA is TGTGCCAGCAGTTTCTCCTCCGGACAAATTAACTATGGCTACACCTTC. Its protein is CASSFSSGQINYGYTF.

The rearrangement links TRBV5-1 to TRBJ2-3; 8 bases match TRBD2. The V gene's germline CDR1 is SGHRS and CDR2 YFSETQ. Trimming at V came to 5 bases and at J to 2 bases, leaving 7 bases not matched to a gene. The CDR3 runs to 15 residues. The DNA for the CDR3 is TGCGCCAGCAGGCGAGCGGGAGCCTACACAGATACGCAGTATTTT. Translating gives CASRRAGAYTDTQYF.

The chain joins TRBV6-5 to TRBJ1-1, with 9 bases that match TRBD1. Germline loops: CDR1 MNHEY, CDR2 SVGAGI. Trimming at V came to 6 bases and at J to 5 bases, leaving 7 bases not matched to a gene. CDR3 length: 14 residues. The CDR3 DNA follows: TGTGCCAGCAGGATACAGGGGGCGAGGACTGAAGCTTTCTTT. It yields the protein CASRIQGARTEAFF.

This clone occurred once. The chain recombines TRBV15 with TRBJ1-1; 8 nucleotides agree with TRBD1. The CDR3 totals 13 residues. Germline trimming cut 2 bases from V and 4 bases from J; bases unmatched to any gene: 0. Germline loops: CDR1 LNHNV, CDR2 YYDKDF (reference sequence). CDR3 loop: CATSRQGATEAFF. In DNA, the CDR3 is TGTGCCACCAGCAGACAGGGGGCCACTGAAGCTTTCTTT.

The chain links TRBV7-3 to TRBJ2-1; D is uncertain. Germline assignment: CDR1 SGHTA and CDR2 FQGTGA. Between the trimmed V and J ends, which lost 2 bases and 2 bases, there was a span of 10 bases. CDR3 size: 15 residues. The CDR3 spells CASSLGAPTYNEQFF. CDR3 nucleotide sequence: TGTGCCAGCAGCTTAGGAGCCCCTACCTACAATGAGCAGTTCTTC.

The rearrangement joins TRBV24-1 to TRBJ2-2, with 11 positions matching TRBD2. With V trimmed by 3 bases and J by 6 bases, 11 bases remained unmatched. Germline CDR1 reads KGHDR; CDR2 reads SFDVKD. CDR3 length: 18 residues. The chain's CDR3 is CATSDHPLLAGGPGELFF. CDR3 nucleotides: TGTGCCACCAGTGATCACCCCCTCCTAGCGGGAGGACCCGGGGAGCTGTTTTTT.

The CDR3 spells CASSSGQGNWQFF. Written as DNA, the CDR3 is TGTGCCAGCAGCTCAGGGCAAGGGAATTGGCAGTTCTTC. The genes are TRBV7-2 and TRBJ2-1; possible D gene TRBD1, 5 bases. This CDR3 is built from 13 residues. The V end was cut by 4 bases, the J end by 12 bases, with 16 bases between. Germline values: CDR1 SGHTA, CDR2 FQGNSA. Supplemented by reference TRBV7-2 and TRBJ2-1, the full variable domain reads GAGVSQSPSNKVTEKGKDVELRCDPISGHTALYWYRQSLGQGLEFLIYFQGNSAPDKSGLPSDRFSAERTGGSVSTLTIQRTQQEDSAVYLCASSSGQGNWQFFGPGTRLTVL.

This chain links TRBV7-8 with TRBJ2-1; 9 bases are shared with TRBD2. Per germline, CDR1 SGHVS and CDR2 FQNEAQ. CDR3 length: 15 amino acids. Germline trimming cut 0 bases from V and 8 bases from J; bases unmatched to any gene: 5. As DNA, the CDR3 is TGTGCCAGCAGCTTAGCGAGGGCGGGGGGGTATGAGCAGTTCTTC. Protein product: CASSLARAGGYEQFF.